These T cell receptor beta chains were read from a single sample in a study of PD-1 blockade in classical Hodgkin lymphoma. Using immunoSEQ multiplex PCR, the repertoire was profiled, and TCRdb retains in-frame clones only, with some absent. Here the sample spans about 29,000 clones, around 70% being singletons. The source was peripheral blood mononuclear cells (PBMCs), collected before the second cycle of nivolumab. These receptors all come from a human donor with classical Hodgkin lymphoma. Both conserved end residues are part of each CDR3. The D gene is left open where the match is weak. For some rows the clone size is stated as once, few or many, or as a class when expanded; others skip it.

D gene,J gene,clone size,V gene,CDR3 DNA,CDR3 protein
NA,TRBJ2-1,few,TRBV30,TGTGCCTGGAGTGGAACTAGTCGGGACGGCTCCTACAATGAGCAGTTCTTC,CAWSGTSRDGSYNEQFF
NA,TRBJ2-2,NA,TRBV5-1,TGCGCCAGCAGCCTTCAGGACACCGGGGAGCTGTTTTTT,CASSLQDTGELFF
NA,TRBJ1-3,few,TRBV28,TGTGCCAGCAGTTTGGCCCGGGCAGGAGGAAACACCATATATTTT,CASSLARAGGNTIYF
TRBD1,TRBJ2-2,few,TRBV28,TGTGCCAGCAGATCCGGGACAGGGGTCTACGGGGAGCTGTTTTTT,CASRSGTGVYGELFF
NA,TRBJ2-3,NA,TRBV7-2,TGTGCCAGCAGCTGGTTGGGCACAGATACGCAGTATTTT,CASSWLGTDTQYF
NA,TRBJ2-7,large,TRBV9,NA,CASSFGEGRGAYEQYF
NA,TRBJ2-7,NA,TRBV11-1,TGTGCCAGCAGCGCCCAGTCCTACGAGCAGTACTTC,CASSAQSYEQYF
TRBD1,TRBJ1-3,NA,TRBV5-4,TGTGCCAGCATAACCAACAGGGGCCCTAGCTCTGGAAACACCATATATTTT,CASITNRGPSSGNTIYF
NA,TRBJ1-5,NA,TRBV27,TGTGCCAGCAGGGCCGATGGGACGGGAAGTGCGCCCCAGCATTTT,CASRADGTGSAPQHF
NA,TRBJ2-3,once,TRBV6-1,TGTGCCAGCAGTGAAGAATTGGGGGCAACAGATACGCAGTATTTT,CASSEELGATDTQYF
NA,TRBJ1-5,NA,TRBV19,TGTGCCAGTAGTTTTAGGGGAGAAAGCAATCAGCCCCAGCATTTT,CASSFRGESNQPQHF
NA,TRBJ1-2,NA,TRBV6-8,TGTGCCAGCAGACTAGGGGCGCGAGGCTATGGCTACACCTTC,CASRLGARGYGYTF
NA,TRBJ2-1,NA,TRBV4-2,TGTGCCAGCAGCCAAGATGGAACGGCTAGCGATGAGCAGTTCTTC,CASSQDGTASDEQFF
TRBD2,TRBJ2-3,NA,TRBV7-9,TGTGCCAGCAACTCGGGAGGGCCGGTAGATACGCAGTATTTT,CASNSGGPVDTQYF
NA,TRBJ2-7,NA,TRBV20-1,TGCAGCTTGGGCCACGAGCAGTACTTC,CSLGHEQYF
NA,TRBJ2-2,NA,TRBV7-2,TGTGCCAGCAGCTTAGTTGCTACCGGGGAGCTGTTTTTT,CASSLVATGELFF
NA,TRBJ1-2,once,TRBV6-5,TGTGCCAGCAGTTATCGACAGGCGTTCTATGGCTACACCTTC,CASSYRQAFYGYTF
TRBD2,TRBJ2-7,NA,TRBV7-9,TGTGCCAGCAGCCCCTGGACTAGCGGTAGCGCCTACGAGCAGTACTTC,CASSPWTSGSAYEQYF
TRBD1,TRBJ2-1,few,TRBV29-1,TGCAGCGTTGAGCCCGACAGGGGGAGCTCCTACAATGAGCAGTTCTTC,CSVEPDRGSSYNEQFF
NA,TRBJ2-3,NA,TRBV5-1,TGCGCCAGCAGCTTCGCAGATACGCAGTATTTT,CASSFADTQYF
TRBD2,TRBJ2-7,few,TRBV6-6,TGTGCCAGCTGCCCCGGGAGGGCACATAGCTCCTACGAGCAGTACTTC,CASCPGRAHSSYEQYF
NA,TRBJ2-5,NA,TRBV25-1,TGTGCCAGCGGGACCACTAGCTTTGACGAGACCCAGTACTTC,CASGTTSFDETQYF
TRBD1,TRBJ1-1,NA,TRBV4-2,TGTGCCAGCAGCCAAGACAGGGGGCTGAACACTGAAGCTTTCTTT,CASSQDRGLNTEAFF
NA,TRBJ1-2,once,TRBV5-1,TGCGCCAGCAGCCGGGGGTCGGCCGTCGACGACTACACCTTC,CASSRGSAVDDYTF
NA,TRBJ2-7,NA,TRBV7-8,TGTGCCAGCAGTGAGACCTACGAGCAGTACTTC,CASSETYEQYF
NA,TRBJ2-5,NA,TRBV7-9,TGTGCCAGCAGTTCCTTCGGGGATTGGGAGACCCAGTACTTC,CASSSFGDWETQYF
NA,TRBJ2-2,NA,TRBV27,TGTGCCAGCAGTTTACCGAACACCGGGGAGCTGTTTTTT,CASSLPNTGELFF
TRBD1,TRBJ1-6,NA,TRBV27,TGTGCCAGCAGTTACGGACAGGGGACTTCACCCCTCCACTTT,CASSYGQGTSPLHF
NA,TRBJ2-7,few,TRBV7-2,TGTGCCAGCAGCGTAATAGGACTCGATGGATCCTACGAGCAGTACTTC,CASSVIGLDGSYEQYF
TRBD2,TRBJ2-1,NA,TRBV9,TGTGCCAGCAGCGTAGACCCCACTAGCGGAGTGAGCTCCTACAATGAGCAGTTCTTC,CASSVDPTSGVSSYNEQFF
NA,TRBJ2-6,NA,TRBV29-1,TGCAGCGTCGTTACACGGATCTCTGGGGCCAACGTCCTGACTTTC,CSVVTRISGANVLTF
NA,TRBJ2-7,NA,TRBV5-5,TGTGCCAGCAGCTTGCAGGGGACCCCGTACGAGCAGTACTTC,CASSLQGTPYEQYF
NA,TRBJ2-1,NA,TRBV25-1,TGTGCCAGCAGTGAATGGAGGGTTGGAGGTAGTGAGGAGCAGTTCTTC,CASSEWRVGGSEEQFF
TRBD1,TRBJ1-6,NA,TRBV19,TGTGCCAGTAGTGACGCAGGGGGCTCCTATAATTCACCCCTCCACTTT,CASSDAGGSYNSPLHF
TRBD2,TRBJ2-4,NA,TRBV19,TGTGCCAGTAAGCACCGGGGAGGGCAGAACATTCAGTACTTC,CASKHRGGQNIQYF
NA,TRBJ2-3,once,TRBV27,TGTGCCAGCAGTTCACTCGCCGGGAACGAGGGAGATACGCAGTATTTT,CASSSLAGNEGDTQYF